This T cell receptor (beta chain) is drawn from a study of blood T cell repertoires in COVID-19. The CDR3 is 13 amino acids. V lost 5 bases, J lost 10 bases, and 9 bases stayed unmatched. Seattle researchers signed up patients amid active infection and tracked them longitudinally. Per the original data handling: Nucleated cell number was recorded as an estimate derived from reference gene primer amplification. TCRdb's copy holds only in-frame clones and misses some; the assay was immunoSEQ multiplex PCR. V and J calls plus clone size are reproduced from that table; the DNA served to infer D and trimming. The sample has about 200,000 clones, around four fifths seen once; the top ten hold 0.9% to 0.95%.

This receptor was obtained from a man in his sixties with COVID-19, enrolled during active disease. Sequenced input: peripheral blood. This chain connects TRBV12-3 or TRBV12-4 to TRBJ1-2, with 8 nucleotides matching TRBD1. CDR3 bases: TGTGCCAGCAGTATCGGACAGGGAGCGGACTACACCTTC. This sequence encodes CASSIGQGADYTF.